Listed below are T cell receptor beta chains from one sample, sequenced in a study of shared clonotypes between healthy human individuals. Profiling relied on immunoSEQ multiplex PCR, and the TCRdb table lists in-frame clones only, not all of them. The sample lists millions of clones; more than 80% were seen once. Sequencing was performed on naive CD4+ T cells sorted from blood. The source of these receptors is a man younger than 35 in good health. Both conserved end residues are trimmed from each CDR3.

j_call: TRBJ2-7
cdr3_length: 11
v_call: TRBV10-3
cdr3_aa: ATLQGFPYEQY

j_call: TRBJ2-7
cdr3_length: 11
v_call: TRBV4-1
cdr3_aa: ASSQGLAIEQY

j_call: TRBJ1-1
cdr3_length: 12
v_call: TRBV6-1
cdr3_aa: ASSRTMDNTEAF

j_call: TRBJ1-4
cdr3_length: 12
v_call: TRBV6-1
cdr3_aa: ASLDELAWEKLF

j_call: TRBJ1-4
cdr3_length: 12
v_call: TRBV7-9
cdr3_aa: ASSSRGINEKLF

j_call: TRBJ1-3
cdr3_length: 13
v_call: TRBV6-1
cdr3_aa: ASSEYSYFGNTIY

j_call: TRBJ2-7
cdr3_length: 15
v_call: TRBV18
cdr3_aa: ASSQGLAVAEGYEQY

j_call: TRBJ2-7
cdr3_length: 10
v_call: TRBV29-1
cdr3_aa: SGSSGPYEQY

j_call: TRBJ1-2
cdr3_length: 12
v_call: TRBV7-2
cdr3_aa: ASSPRTALYGYT

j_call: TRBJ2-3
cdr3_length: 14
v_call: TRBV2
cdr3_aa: ASSERSGRIRDTQY

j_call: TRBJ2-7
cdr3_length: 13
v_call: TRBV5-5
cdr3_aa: ASREAPTGSYEQY

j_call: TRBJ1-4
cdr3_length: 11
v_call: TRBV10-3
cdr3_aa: AISPDSNEKLF

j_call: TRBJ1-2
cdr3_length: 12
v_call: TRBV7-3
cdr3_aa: ASSPNGAGVRYT

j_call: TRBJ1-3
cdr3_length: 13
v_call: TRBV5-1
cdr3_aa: ASSFQQGVGNTIY

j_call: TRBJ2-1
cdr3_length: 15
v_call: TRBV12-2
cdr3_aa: ASRLALETSADNEQF

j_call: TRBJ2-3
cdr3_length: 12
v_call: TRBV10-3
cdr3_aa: AISDTGNTDTQY

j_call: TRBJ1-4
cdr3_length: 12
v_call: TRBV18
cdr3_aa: ASSPTGAQEKLF